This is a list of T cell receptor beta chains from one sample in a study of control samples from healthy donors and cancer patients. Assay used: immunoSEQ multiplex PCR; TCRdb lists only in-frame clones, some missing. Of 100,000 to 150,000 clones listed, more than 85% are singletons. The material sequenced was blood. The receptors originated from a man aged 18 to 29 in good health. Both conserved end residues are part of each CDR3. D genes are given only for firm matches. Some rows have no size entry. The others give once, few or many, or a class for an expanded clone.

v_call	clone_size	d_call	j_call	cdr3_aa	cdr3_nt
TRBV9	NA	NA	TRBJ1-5	CASSGGTPYSNQPQHF	TGTGCCAGCAGCGGCGGGACGCCTTATAGCAATCAGCCCCAGCATTTT
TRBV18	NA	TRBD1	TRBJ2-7	CASKGDRASYEQYF	TGTGCCAGCAAGGGGGACAGGGCGTCCTACGAGCAGTACTTC
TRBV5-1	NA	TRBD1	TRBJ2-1	CASSFGQGGNEQFF	TGCGCCAGCAGCTTCGGACAGGGGGGCAATGAGCAGTTCTTC
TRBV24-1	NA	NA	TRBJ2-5	CATSEPRHQETQYF	TGTGCCACCAGTGAACCACGGCACCAAGAGACCCAGTACTTC
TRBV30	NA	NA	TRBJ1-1	CAWSGRGRTEAFF	TGTGCCTGGAGCGGCAGGGGACGGACTGAAGCTTTCTTT
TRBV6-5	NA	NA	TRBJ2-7	CASSYSRPGPYEQYF	TGTGCCAGCAGTTACTCGCGTCCGGGGCCATACGAGCAGTACTTC
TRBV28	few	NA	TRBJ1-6	CASSSLRGWGAGSPLHF	TGTGCCAGCAGTTCCCTCCGAGGTTGGGGGGCAGGTTCACCCCTCCACTTT
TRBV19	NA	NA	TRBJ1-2	CALWKEANYGYTF	TGTGCCCTGTGGAAAGAAGCTAACTATGGCTACACCTTC
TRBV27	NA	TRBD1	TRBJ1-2	CASSSEIDRGRAGYTF	TGTGCCAGCAGTTCTGAAATAGACAGGGGGCGGGCTGGCTACACCTTC
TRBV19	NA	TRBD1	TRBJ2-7	CASSNRDRGYSYEQYF	TGTGCCAGTAGTAACCGGGACAGGGGGTATTCCTACGAGCAGTACTTC
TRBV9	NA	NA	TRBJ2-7	CASSVAGGQQYF	TGTGCCAGCAGCGTAGCGGGGGGCCAGCAGTACTTC
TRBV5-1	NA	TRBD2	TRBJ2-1	CASSQGLAGGPSEQFF	TGCGCCAGCAGCCAAGGACTAGCGGGAGGGCCAAGTGAGCAGTTCTTC
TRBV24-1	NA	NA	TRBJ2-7	CATSDRALSGQGRDEQYF	TGTGCCACCAGTGATCGGGCCCTTAGCGGCCAAGGAAGGGACGAGCAGTACTTC
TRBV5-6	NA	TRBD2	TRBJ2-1	CASSPGLAERNEQFF	TGTGCCAGCAGCCCTGGACTAGCGGAGAGAAATGAGCAGTTCTTC
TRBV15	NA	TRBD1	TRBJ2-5	CATSRKGTVQETQYF	TGTGCCACCAGCAGGAAGGGGACAGTCCAAGAGACCCAGTACTTC
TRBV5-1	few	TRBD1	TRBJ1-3	CASSLIQGGDTIYF	TGCGCCAGCAGCTTGATACAGGGGGGTGACACCATATATTTT
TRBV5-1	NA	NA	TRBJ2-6	CASSLRDSHSGANVLTF	TGCGCCAGCAGCTTGCGTGACAGCCACTCTGGGGCCAACGTCCTGACTTTC
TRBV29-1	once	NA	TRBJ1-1	CSVVAGPNTEAFF	TGCAGCGTTGTGGCAGGGCCGAACACTGAAGCTTTCTTT
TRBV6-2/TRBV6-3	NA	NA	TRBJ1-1	CASSRHQDGNTEAFF	TGTGCCAGCAGCAGACACCAAGACGGGAACACTGAAGCTTTCTTT
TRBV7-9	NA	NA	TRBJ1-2	CASSPGAGYTF	TGTGCCAGCAGCCCAGGGGCTGGCTACACCTTC
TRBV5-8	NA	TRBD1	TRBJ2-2	CASRRTGTGGTTGELFF	TGTGCCAGCAGACGTACGGGGACAGGGGGGACCACCGGGGAGCTGTTTTTT
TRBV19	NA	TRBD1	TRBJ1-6	CASSATTGRTSPLHF	TGTGCCAGTAGTGCCACGACAGGGAGGACTTCACCCCTCCACTTT